These 17 T cell receptor beta chains share one sample of origin, sequenced in a study of cytomegalovirus exposure and HLA in healthy donors. PCR amplification relied on 60 Vbeta primers (plus 13 Jbeta primers). Using immunoSEQ multiplex PCR, the repertoire was profiled, and TCRdb retains in-frame clones only, with some absent. The sample includes 120,000 to 150,000 clones, less than 10% of them seen just once. Sequenced material: PBMCs. These receptors all come from a male donor in good health and CMV-seronegative.

This chain joins TRBV19 and TRBJ1-6, with unresolved D. V was shortened by 9 bases and J by 0 bases, with 6 bases between the two germline ends. CDR1 and CDR2 (germline): LNHDA, SQIVND (reference sequence). CDR3 length equals 13 residues. As DNA, the CDR3 is TGTGCCAGCTCCCTCTCCTATAATTCACCCCTCCACTTT. Translation gives CASSLSYNSPLHF.

The chain links TRBV10-3 to TRBJ1-3; no clear D gene. CDR1 is ENHRY, CDR2 SYGVKD, per germline. This CDR3 spans 12 amino acids. Trimming removed 6 bases at V and 4 bases at J, with 7 bases between. CDR3 residues: CAISPSGNTIYF. The CDR3 DNA sequence: TGTGCCATCAGCCCGTCGGGAAACACCATATATTTT.

This clone appeared a few times. The chain recombines TRBV6-6 with TRBJ1-2; no reliable D call. Germline V gives CDR1 MNHNY, CDR2 SVGAGI (reference sequence). This CDR3 comprises 13 residues. The V gene lost 6 bases and the J gene lost 8 bases, with 16 bases spanning the gap. DNA for the CDR3: TGTGCCAGCAGGCACCTCGACAAGAAAGGCTACACCTTC. It yields the protein CASRHLDKKGYTF.

The chain is built from TRBV6-1 and TRBJ2-7; D perhaps matches TRBD2 (5 bases). This CDR3 is 13 amino acids long. V lost 5 bases and J lost 3, with 11 bases in between. Germline CDR1 reads MNHNS; CDR2 reads SASEGT. The CDR3 nucleotides read TGTGCCAGCAGTTTATCCCGGGACTACGAGCAGTACTTC. It encodes CASSLSRDYEQYF.

About this clone: It is likely a read error, because the conserved phenylalanine at the end of the CDR3 is missing. The limits of the CDR3 on the DNA are not certain, so only TCRdb's listed CDR3 is given. The CDR3 is CASSQRTGKVL. The chain combines TRBV23-1 with TRBJ2-7; the DNA was not compared with TRBD1, the D call given in the table. TRBV23-1 is an ORF, with its function uncertain. The CDR3 is 11 amino acids in total, end residues counted.

The table lists this clone with a few counts. J is TRBJ2-1 and V is TRBV7-2; D is possibly TRBD2 (6 bases). CDR3 length equals 15 residues. V lost 2 bases to trimming and J lost 0 bases, with 8 bases between them. Germline V CDR1 and CDR2: SGHTA, FQGNSA. Here the CDR3 DNA reads TGTGCCAGCAGCTTATGGAGGGGCTCCTACAATGAGCAGTTCTTC. Its protein product is CASSLWRGSYNEQFF.

This clone was detected a few times. V is TRBV27 and J is TRBJ2-7, with D perhaps TRBD1 (6 bases). V was cut by 5 bases and J by 3 bases, with 14 bases left in between. This CDR3 is 14 amino acids long. The germline gives CDR1 MNHEY, CDR2 SMNVEV (reference sequence). CDR3: CASSPQQGFYEQYF. DNA for the CDR3: TGTGCCAGCAGTCCCCAACAGGGTTTCTACGAGCAGTACTTC.

This chain connects TRBV10-3 to TRBJ2-1, with TRBD1 matching 7 bases. Germline V gene data show CDR1 as ENHRY and CDR2 as SYGVKD. The length of the CDR3 is 13 residues. Trimming removed 5 bases from V and 12 bases from J; junction bases left unmatched: 10. The CDR3 DNA is TGTGCCATCAGTAATTGGACAGGAGAGGGGCAGTTCTTC. Amino acids: CAISNWTGEGQFF.

The chain couples TRBV7-2 to TRBJ2-7; 10 nucleotides match TRBD2. There are 13 residues in the CDR3. The junction had 4 bases not matched to a gene; V was cut back by 4 bases and J by 7 bases. The germline V gene encodes CDR1 SGHTA and CDR2 FQGNSA. CDR3 nucleotide sequence: TGTGCCAGCAGCTGGACTAGCGGTCGGGAGCAGTACTTC. Encoded protein: CASSWTSGREQYF.

This clone was found a few times. V usage is TRBV19 and J usage is TRBJ2-3; TRBD1 agrees at 9 bases. CDR1 and CDR2 from the germline V gene are LNHDA and SQIVND (reference sequence). CDR3 length: 15 residues. Unmatched junction bases numbered 4, after V lost 3 bases and J lost 3 bases. Here the CDR3 DNA reads TGTGCCAGTAGTATCGGACAGGGGATTACAGATACGCAGTATTTT. It codes for CASSIGQGITDTQYF.

This clone occurred a few times. The chain carries TRBV7-9 and TRBJ2-7; 10 bases fit TRBD2. The CDR3 contains 17 residues. Looked up from germline, CDR1 is SEHNR and CDR2 is FQNEAQ (reference sequence). V was clipped by 3 bases and J by 5 bases; unmatched bases: 13. CDR3 sequence reads: CASSFKIAGGVGDEQYF. In nucleotides, the CDR3 is TGTGCCAGCAGCTTCAAAATAGCGGGGGGTGTTGGGGACGAGCAGTACTTC. Using reference TRBV7-9 and TRBJ2-7 for the parts outside the CDR3, the full variable domain is DTGVSQNPRHKITKRGQNVTFRCDPISEHNRLYWYRQTLGQGPEFLTYFQNEAQLEKSRLLSDRFSAERPKGSFSTLEIQRTEQGDSAMYLCASSFKIAGGVGDEQYFGPGTRLTVT.

V is TRBV5-4 and J is TRBJ2-2; 7 positions match TRBD1. CDR1 and CDR2 (germline): SGHNT, YYREEE (reference sequence). This CDR3 has 15 residues. V dropped 3 bases and J dropped 8; count of bases not matched to a gene: 10. CDR3: CASSWETGSAGELFF. The CDR3 coding sequence is TGTGCCAGCAGCTGGGAGACAGGGTCAGCAGGGGAGCTGTTTTTT.

This clone turned up a few times. This chain connects TRBV19 to TRBJ1-2, with D perhaps matching TRBD1 (6 bases). The CDR3 is made up of 14 amino acids. The V end was cut by 5 bases, the J end by 4 bases, with 14 bases between. Germline loops: CDR1 LNHDA, CDR2 SQIVND (reference sequence). The CDR3 is CASSHPTGRYGYTF. The CDR3 DNA follows: TGTGCCAGTAGTCACCCGACAGGCCGCTATGGCTACACCTTC. The whole variable domain, remainder taken from reference TRBV19 and TRBJ1-2, is DGGITQSPKYLFRKEGQNVTLSCEQNLNHDAMYWYRQDPGQGLRLIYYSQIVNDFQKGDIAEGYSVSREKKESFPLTVTSAQKNPTAFYLCASSHPTGRYGYTFGSGTRLTVV.

In the case of this clone: In the same sample, other DNA sequences code for this CDR3. The genes are TRBV13 and TRBJ1-2; tentative D call: TRBD1 (5 bases). This CDR3 contains 15 residues. Deletions cut 5 bases from V and 4 bases from J, with 17 bases between. The germline V gene has CDR1 PRHDT and CDR2 FYEKMQ (reference sequence). The CDR3 here is CASSTATGGIYGYTF. In nucleotides, the CDR3 is TGTGCCAGCAGCACCGCGACCGGGGGAATCTATGGCTACACCTTC.

The chain has TRBV19 and TRBJ2-7; TRBD2 might be the D (6 bases). Germline CDR1 LNHDA, CDR2 SQIVND (reference sequence). The CDR3 sequence is 15 residues long. Trimming stripped 1 base from V and 3 bases from J, with 13 bases between. CDR3 DNA sequence: TGTGCCAGTAGTATAGTGCCCCGCGGGAACTACGAGCAGTACTTC. Its protein product is CASSIVPRGNYEQYF.

The chain employs TRBV28 and TRBJ2-7; 11 bases map to TRBD2. Germline CDR1 is MDHEN and CDR2 is SYDVKM. CDR3 length: 17 residues. J lost 6 bases, V lost 5 bases, and 15 bases had no gene match. The chain's CDR3 is CASSRWASGGIVSEQYF. The CDR3 DNA reads as TGTGCCAGCAGTCGCTGGGCTAGCGGGGGGATTGTTTCCGAGCAGTACTTC.

The J gene is TRBJ1-1, the V gene TRBV6-5; D is unresolved. The length of the CDR3 is 13 residues. Germline V gives CDR1 MNHEY, CDR2 SVGAGI. The V end lost 1 base, the J end lost 5 bases, and 8 bases lay between the germline ends. This CDR3 reads CASSYLQQTEAFF. CDR3 nucleotides: TGTGCCAGCAGTTACTTACAGCAAACTGAAGCTTTCTTT.